This is a list of T cell receptor beta chains from one sample in a study of cytomegalovirus exposure and HLA in healthy donors. Sequencing was performed with immunoSEQ multiplex PCR; in TCRdb, only in-frame clones are kept and a portion is missing. This sample has over 80,000 clones, with around 79% found just once. What was sequenced was PBMCs. The receptor set was obtained from a woman aged 70-85 years in good health and CMV-seropositive. The CDR3 runs from the conserved cysteine through the conserved F or W. The D gene is left open where the match is weak. The size field is filled for only some rows; it gives once, few, many or a size class.

J gene	D gene	clone size	V gene	CDR3 DNA	CDR3 protein
TRBJ2-7	NA	few	TRBV4-1	TGCGCCAGCAGCCCTAACCCGGGACTTACATACGAGCAGTACTTC	CASSPNPGLTYEQYF
TRBJ1-5	TRBD1	NA	TRBV4-2	TGTGCCAGCAGCCAAGCCGCCGGGACAGGGGATCAGCCCCAGCATTTT	CASSQAAGTGDQPQHF
TRBJ1-2	TRBD1	once	TRBV7-9	TGTGCCAGCAGCGCAAGACAGGGCGGAACGTCCGGCTACACCTTC	CASSARQGGTSGYTF
TRBJ1-1	NA	once	TRBV6-6	TGTGCCAGCACCACAGGTACAGGGACAGCTTTCTTT	CASTTGTGTAFF
TRBJ1-2	TRBD1	NA	TRBV6-5	TGTGCCAGCAGTGGGGGACAGGGGGCTAGCTACACCTTC	CASSGGQGASYTF
TRBJ2-7	NA	NA	TRBV10-3	TGTGCCATCAGAGACAGGCCCGAGGGGGAGCAGTACTTC	CAIRDRPEGEQYF
TRBJ2-3	NA	NA	TRBV12-5	TGTGTCTTACGGAGGGAATTTACCCGCACAGATACGCAGTATTTT	CVLRREFTRTDTQYF
TRBJ1-5	NA	NA	TRBV7-7	TGTGCTAGCAGCTCCCGGGACTCCAATCAGCCCCAGCATTTT	CASSSRDSNQPQHF
TRBJ2-7	TRBD2	NA	TRBV28	TGTGCCAGCAGTGACTGGCTAGCGGGAGCGTTCTACGAGCAGTACTTC	CASSDWLAGAFYEQYF
TRBJ1-5	NA	NA	TRBV5-1	TGCGCCAGCAGCGAATCGACAGGATCAGGTCAGCCCCAGCATTTT	CASSESTGSGQPQHF
TRBJ2-7	TRBD2	NA	TRBV7-7	TGTGCTAGCAGCTCCGGGACTAGCTTCACCTACGAGCAGTACTTC	CASSSGTSFTYEQYF